This is a list of T cell receptor beta chains from one sample in a study of PD-1 blockade in classical Hodgkin lymphoma. This table comes from immunoSEQ multiplex PCR, and its TCRdb copy is limited to in-frame clones, with some not included. The profile shows 20,000 to 25,000 clones, more than 70% of them singletons. The sequencing here drew on peripheral blood mononuclear cells (PBMCs), taken before the fourth cycle of nivolumab. The receptors derive from a human donor with classical Hodgkin lymphoma. Both conserved end residues are part of each CDR3. A D gene is named only where the DNA matches it firmly. Not every row has a clone size; where given, it reads once, few, many or a size class.

j_call d_call clone_size cdr3_length v_call cdr3_aa cdr3_nt
TRBJ2-7 - few 14 TRBV5-1 CASSASLGGYEQYF TGCGCCAGCAGCGCTTCCCTGGGGGGCTACGAGCAGTACTTC
TRBJ2-1 - once 14 TRBV19 CASSIMPTYNEQFF TGTGCCAGTAGTATAATGCCGACCTACAATGAGCAGTTCTTC
TRBJ2-1 TRBD2 - 15 TRBV7-2 CASSSGRTAYNEQFF TGTGCCAGCAGCTCCGGGAGGACGGCTTACAATGAGCAGTTCTTC
TRBJ1-5 - few 15 TRBV28 CASSLPGRFDQPQHF TGTGCCAGCAGTTTACCAGGACGCTTTGATCAGCCCCAGCATTTT
TRBJ2-7 - medium-sized 15 TRBV5-1 CASSLGPNDGGAGNF TGCGCCAGCAGCTTGGGTCCTAATGACGGGGGAGCTGGAAACTTC
TRBJ1-1 - - 15 TRBV2 CASRRRASSNTEAFF TGTGCCAGCAGAAGGAGGGCCAGCTCGAACACTGAAGCTTTCTTT
TRBJ2-1 TRBD2 - 15 TRBV11-2 CASSRSGTRGNEQFF TGTGCCAGCAGCCGTAGCGGGACTCGAGGAAATGAGCAGTTCTTC
TRBJ1-4 - - 15 TRBV9 CASSVDGRSREKLFF TGTGCCAGCAGCGTAGACGGGAGGAGCCGGGAAAAACTGTTTTTT
TRBJ2-3 TRBD1 - 14 TRBV7-6 CASSINHRGDTQYF TGTGCCAGCAGCATAAACCACAGGGGAGATACGCAGTATTTT
TRBJ1-2 - - 14 TRBV29-1 CSVRSGDINYGYTF TGCAGCGTACGTTCGGGGGACATTAACTATGGCTACACCTTC
TRBJ1-2 TRBD1 - 17 TRBV28 CAILNSAGTGANYGYTF TGTGCCATTCTCAATTCAGCCGGGACAGGGGCTAACTATGGCTACACCTTC
TRBJ2-6 - - 15 TRBV27 CASSYDYSGANVLTF TGTGCCAGCAGCTACGACTACTCTGGGGCCAACGTCCTGACTTTC
TRBJ2-1 TRBD2 once 16 TRBV5-1 CASSDRTSGLYNEQFF TGCGCCAGCAGCGACAGGACTAGCGGGCTATACAATGAGCAGTTCTTC
TRBJ1-1 - - 15 TRBV19 CASQTGPSPNTEAFF TGTGCCAGTCAGACTGGACCTTCCCCGAACACTGAAGCTTTCTTT
TRBJ2-2 - - 16 TRBV5-6 CASSLAEIRNTGELFF TGTGCCAGCAGCTTGGCAGAGATTAGGAACACCGGGGAGCTGTTTTTT
TRBJ2-5 TRBD2 - 14 TRBV10-3 CAISRSGGQETQYF TGTGCCATCAGTCGCAGCGGGGGACAAGAGACCCAGTACTTC
TRBJ1-1 - - 14 TRBV11-3 CASSLVATGPHSFF TGTGCCAGCAGCTTAGTAGCCACAGGGCCGCACTCCTTCTTT
TRBJ1-4 - once 11 TRBV20-1 CSARETLKLFF TGCAGTGCTAGAGAGACCTTAAAACTGTTTTTT
TRBJ1-1 - once 15 TRBV18 CASSNTQGGLTEAFF TGTGCCAGCTCAAACACACAGGGAGGTTTGACTGAAGCTTTCTTT
TRBJ2-1 - - 12 TRBV6-6 CASSSDSDEQFF TGTGCCAGCAGTTCGGACTCGGATGAGCAGTTCTTC
TRBJ2-7 - once 12 TRBV11-3 CASGDTAYEQYF TGTGCCAGCGGGGACACCGCCTACGAGCAGTACTTC
TRBJ2-1 TRBD2 - 15 TRBV2 CASKGGTSTFNEQFF TGTGCCAGCAAGGGGGGGACTAGTACATTTAATGAGCAGTTCTTC
TRBJ2-5 - - 15 TRBV5-1 CASSLGAGAIGTQYF TGCGCCAGCAGCTTGGGAGCCGGTGCAATTGGGACCCAGTACTTC